Listed here is a single TCR beta chain. The CDR3 is 14 amino acids. The V end was cut by 5 bases, the J end by 2 bases, with 12 bases between. The germline gives CDR1 LNHDA, CDR2 SQIVND (reference sequence). This entry comes from a study of blood T cell repertoires in COVID-19. Data came from immunoSEQ multiplex PCR; TCRdb stores just in-frame clones and leaves some out. The table includes some 130,000 clones, around 88% detected once. The clonotype originates from a man in his sixties with active or convalescent COVID-19. The sample taken for sequencing was peripheral blood. V and J are TRBV19 and TRBJ1-1; D is possibly TRBD1 (6 bases). CDR3 nucleotide sequence: TGTGCCAGTAGTGTTAGGACAGTCAACACTGAAGCTTTCTTT. This encodes CASSVRTVNTEAFF.